One and the same sample provided the 32 T cell receptor beta chains below, sequenced in a study of T cell repertoires in cytomegalovirus infection. TCRdb redid the calling of the reads with MiXCR, one entry per CDR3 protein. The table has about 160,000 distinct CDR3 sequences, approximately 17% seen once. Material: CD8+ T cells from PBMCs. These receptors originate from a human donor in good health (CMV status not recorded). Some clones in this sample may be carry-over from other donors' samples.

This clonotype was counted only a few times. The chain carries TRBV7-2 and TRBJ1-1; 7 nucleotides align to TRBD1. The V segment lost 2 bases and the J segment 4 bases; nucleotides outside the gene matches: 4. The CDR3 totals 14 residues. Germline loops: CDR1 SGHTA, CDR2 FQGNSA. The CDR3 DNA reads as TGTGCCAGCAGCTTAAGAGGGACAGCCACTGAAGCTTTCTTT. Protein sequence: CASSLRGTATEAFF.

The chain carries TRBV29-1 and TRBJ2-1; D call uncertain. The CDR3 is made up of 16 amino acids. Germline-derived CDR1 and CDR2 are SQVTM and ANQGSEA. V was pared by 6 bases and J by 7 bases, with 25 bases between. The CDR3 loop reads CSVPPERHMVYNEQFF. As DNA, the CDR3 is TGCAGCGTGCCCCCCGAGCGCCATATGGTCTATAATGAGCAGTTCTTC.

The chain couples TRBV28 to TRBJ1-2; a weak D match, TRBD1 (6 bases). The CDR3 spans 15 residues. From germline, CDR1 is MDHEN and CDR2 SYDVKM. Trimming pared 3 bases from V and 4 bases from J, leaving 15 bases between. The CDR3 DNA reads TGTGCCAGCAGTTTCTTGGGGGCTGTAGGCTATGGCTACACCTTC. It codes for CASSFLGAVGYGYTF.

V usage is TRBV7-2 and J usage is TRBJ2-7; D not certain. The CDR3 has 13 amino acids. Germline CDR1 and CDR2: SGHTA and FQGNSA. V was pared by 5 bases and J by 0 bases, with 8 bases between. The CDR3 DNA follows: TGTGCCAGCAGCGTGGACGGCTCCTACGAGCAGTACTTC. Translation: CASSVDGSYEQYF.

V gene TRBV2 combines with J gene TRBJ2-1; 7 bases fit TRBD2. The length of the CDR3 is 15 residues. Germline lookup yields CDR1 SNHLY and CDR2 FYNNEI. V lost 4 bases and J lost 8; bases outside the gene matches: 11. CDR3 loop: CASSAHLGGEDEQFF. DNA for the CDR3: TGTGCCAGCAGTGCACATCTTGGGGGGGAGGATGAGCAGTTCTTC.

V and J are TRBV27 and TRBJ1-3; 9 bases align to TRBD1. The CDR3 length is 16 residues. Germline trimming cut 5 bases from V and 0 bases from J; bases unmatched to any gene: 5. Germline assignment: CDR1 MNHEY and CDR2 SMNVEV (reference sequence). In nucleotides, the CDR3 is TGTGCCAGCAGTGTTGGGACAGGGAGCTCTGGAAACACCATATATTTT. Protein sequence: CASSVGTGSSGNTIYF.

J is TRBJ2-1 and V is TRBV28; no firm D call. The CDR3 runs to 11 residues. The germline gives CDR1 MDHEN, CDR2 SYDVKM. The V gene lost 5 bases and the J gene lost 4 bases, with 3 bases spanning the gap. The DNA of the CDR3 is TGTGCCAGCAGTGAATACAATGAGCAGTTCTTC. Translating it yields CASSEYNEQFF. Variable domain in full (rest from reference TRBV28 and TRBJ2-1): DVKVTQSSRYLVKRTGEKVFLECVQDMDHENMFWYRQDPGLGLRLIYFSYDVKMKEKGDIPEGYSVSREKKERFSLILESASTNQTSMYLCASSEYNEQFFGPGTRLTVL.

The sample holds a few counts of this clonotype. CDR3 loop: CASSSRGAGAYEQYF. For the CDR3, the DNA is TGTGCCAGCAGCTCCAGGGGGGCCGGGGCCTACGAGCAGTACTTC. V gene TRBV12-3 or TRBV12-4 combines with J gene TRBJ2-7; D is possibly TRBD1 (7 bases). This CDR3 spans 15 amino acids. V lost 6 bases to trimming and J lost 2 bases, with 17 bases between them.

The CDR3 here is CASSPGVVQPQHF. DNA of the CDR3: TGTGCCAGCAGCCCAGGGGTTGTACAGCCCCAGCATTTT. The chain is built from TRBV7-9 and TRBJ1-5; possibly TRBD1 for D (6 bases). V lost 5 bases, J lost 7 bases, and 12 bases lay in between. The CDR3 runs to 13 residues. Germline V gene lookup returns CDR1 SEHNR and CDR2 FQNEAQ (reference sequence).

This clonotype came up once. The chain uses TRBV7-9 and TRBJ1-2; D unclear. The ends were cut back, 3 bases at V and 6 bases at J, with 8 bases in the middle. The CDR3 is 12 residues long. The germline gives CDR1 SEHNR, CDR2 FQNEAQ (reference sequence). The CDR3 nucleotides are TGTGCCAGCAGCTTCCCGGGGAATGGCTACACCTTC. This sequence encodes CASSFPGNGYTF.

This chain links TRBV7-2 with TRBJ2-1; 7 bases line up with TRBD2. From germline, CDR1 is SGHTA and CDR2 FQGNSA. There are 16 residues in the CDR3. V lost 8 bases and J lost 3; bases outside the gene matches: 13. The CDR3 DNA reads TGTGCCAGCGCCACCTTCAGCGGGATTAGCTACAATGAGCAGTTCTTC. Translation gives CASATFSGISYNEQFF.

The J gene is TRBJ2-1, the V gene TRBV7-9; D is uncertain. The germline V gene has CDR1 SEHNR and CDR2 FQNEAQ (reference sequence). Trimming pared 6 bases from V and 3 bases from J, leaving 9 bases between. The CDR3 is 13 amino acids. Here the CDR3 DNA reads TGTGCCAGCAGAAATCCGGACTACAATGAGCAGTTCTTC. The encoded protein is CASRNPDYNEQFF.

This clonotype was seen repeatedly, ten times or more. The chain combines TRBV29-1 with TRBJ2-2, with D perhaps assigned TRBD1 or TRBD2 (5 bases each). The ends were cut back, 4 bases at V and 4 bases at J, with 10 bases in the middle. Per the germline V gene, CDR1 is SQVTM and CDR2 is ANQGSEA. CDR3 length: 13 amino acids. CDR3 sequence reads: CSVVRGSTGELFF. The CDR3 coding sequence is TGCAGCGTTGTACGGGGCAGCACCGGGGAGCTGTTTTTT.

The chain joins TRBV12-3 or TRBV12-4 to TRBJ1-1; D might be TRBD1 (5 bases). Trimming cost V 4 bases and J 3 bases, with 9 bases left between them. The CDR3 runs to 13 residues. The CDR3 reads CASSSGRYTEAFF. The DNA of the CDR3 is TGTGCCAGCAGTTCGGGACGGTACACTGAAGCTTTCTTT.

This clonotype has only a few counts. The V call is TRBV28, the J call TRBJ1-2; weak D call: TRBD1 (6 bases). Germline assignment: CDR1 MDHEN and CDR2 SYDVKM. The germline V and J ends were trimmed by 6 bases and 5 bases, with 16 bases remaining between them. This CDR3 comprises 14 residues. CDR3 sequence: CASRDSSSSYGYTF. The CDR3 region has the DNA TGTGCCAGCAGGGACAGCTCATCGTCTTATGGCTACACCTTC.

Only a few counts were recorded for this clonotype. The rearrangement uses TRBV2 and TRBJ1-2, with TRBD1 identical over 8 bases. This CDR3 has 16 residues. After removal of 0 bases from V and 2 bases from J, the junction contained 5 bases not matched to a gene. Germline CDR1 SNHLY, CDR2 FYNNEI. The CDR3 loop reads CASSEAVYRGNYGYTF. CDR3 nucleotide sequence: TGTGCCAGCAGTGAAGCCGTCTACAGGGGGAACTATGGCTACACCTTC.

The chain combines TRBV28 with TRBJ2-1; D is possibly TRBD1 or TRBD2 (5 bases each). With 3 bases removed from V and 9 bases from J, the gap between germline ends came to 9 bases. This CDR3 spans 12 amino acids. In germline, CDR1 is MDHEN, CDR2 SYDVKM. CDR3 residues: CASSFWGTEQFF. The CDR3 bases are TGTGCCAGCAGTTTTTGGGGGACTGAGCAGTTCTTC.

This clonotype has only a few counts. The genes are TRBV6-2 or TRBV6-3 and TRBJ2-4; D unresolved. This CDR3 region has 19 residues. Germline V gene sequence: CDR1 MNHEY, CDR2 SVGEGT. The V end lost 0 bases, the J end lost 3 bases, and 21 bases lay between the germline ends. The DNA of the CDR3 is TGTGCCAGCAGTTACTCGAATCCCACCAGGATAGACAACAAAAACATTCAGTACTTC. It yields the protein CASSYSNPTRIDNKNIQYF.

At least ten counts were recorded for this clonotype. This chain joins TRBV14 and TRBJ2-7, with 11 nucleotides matching TRBD1. From germline, CDR1 is SGHDN and CDR2 FVKESK. With V trimmed by 1 base and J by 3 bases, 8 bases remained unmatched. The CDR3 runs 17 residues. The DNA of the CDR3 is TGTGCCAGCAGCCAAGCCCGGGGACAGGGGGGAGACTACGAGCAGTACTTC. Translation gives CASSQARGQGGDYEQYF.

This clonotype was seen a few times. The chain employs TRBV7-2 and TRBJ2-7; 9 bases align to TRBD1. This CDR3 contains 17 residues. The germline V gene has CDR1 SGHTA and CDR2 FQGNSA. With 2 bases clipped from V and 3 bases from J, the junction kept 11 bases outside the gene matches. CDR3 nucleotide sequence: TGTGCCAGCAGCTTAATTCTGAGGACAGGGGAGATCTACGAGCAGTACTTC. Amino acids: CASSLILRTGEIYEQYF.

This clonotype has only a few counts. The genes are TRBV18 and TRBJ1-6; no reliable D call. The V gene's germline CDR1 is KGHSH and CDR2 LQKENI. This CDR3 contains 14 residues. V was shortened by 0 bases and J by 9 bases, with 9 bases between the two germline ends. CDR3 in DNA: TGTGCCAGCTCACCACCAATCTCCCGTTCACCCCTCCACTTT. Amino acid sequence: CASSPPISRSPLHF.

This clonotype has a handful of counts. The chain is built from TRBV19 and TRBJ2-3, with 9 nucleotides matching TRBD1. The J segment lost 6 bases and the V segment lost 8 bases, leaving 6 bases of the junction unmatched. Germline loops: CDR1 LNHDA, CDR2 SQIVND (reference sequence). The CDR3 extends over 13 amino acids. CDR3 coding DNA: TGTGCCAGTCGGACAGGGGCATATGATACGCAGTATTTT. Translation: CASRTGAYDTQYF.

The chain carries TRBV10-3 and TRBJ2-1, with D uncertain. The CDR3 has 12 residues. CDR1 and CDR2 (germline): ENHRY, SYGVKD. Trimming pared 3 bases from V and 12 bases from J, leaving 12 bases between. The CDR3 DNA reads TGTGCCATCAGTGACGGGTCTTTGGGGCAGTTCTTC. Translation: CAISDGSLGQFF.

The chain couples TRBV4-2 to TRBJ1-5; D gene ambiguous. This CDR3 has 17 amino acids. Germline loops: CDR1 LGHNA, CDR2 YNFKEQ. The V and J ends lost 0 bases and 2 bases respectively, with 14 bases between them. CDR3 DNA: TGTGCCAGCAGCCAAGATTTCCAGGAATTAGGCAATCAGCCCCAGCATTTT. Translation: CASSQDFQELGNQPQHF.

Concerning this clonotype: Possible read error: a much larger clone is one base away. The CDR3 DNA follows: TGTGCCAGCAGTCCCCCGGACACTACGAACACCGGGGAGCTGTTTTTT. Protein sequence: CASSPPDTTNTGELFF. The chain recombines TRBV28 with TRBJ2-2, with a weak D call TRBD1 (5 bases). The CDR3 is 16 amino acids. V lost 5 bases and J lost 0, with 13 bases in between. Germline-derived CDR1 and CDR2 are MDHEN and SYDVKM. Full variable domain (outside the CDR3, taken from reference TRBV28 and TRBJ2-2): DVKVTQSSRYLVKRTGEKVFLECVQDMDHENMFWYRQDPGLGLRLIYFSYDVKMKEKGDIPEGYSVSREKKERFSLILESASTNQTSMYLCASSPPDTTNTGELFFGEGSRLTVL.

This clonotype is a singleton in its sample. The chain carries TRBV7-9 and TRBJ1-1; a weak D match, TRBD1 (5 bases). Trimming took 5 bases from V and 5 from J, leaving 21 bases between them. Germline assignment: CDR1 SEHNR and CDR2 FQNEAQ (reference sequence). This CDR3 region has 16 residues. For the CDR3, the DNA is TGTGCCAGCAGCCCCCCGGGGGGGGTTTCGGTTACTGAAGCTTTCTTT. This codes for CASSPPGGVSVTEAFF.

The genes are TRBV6-6 and TRBJ2-5, with TRBD1 identical over 8 bases. CDR1 MNHNY and CDR2 SVGAGI come from the germline V gene (reference sequence). The V and J ends lost 0 bases and 4 bases, in that order; junction bases with no gene match: 4. CDR3 length: 15 amino acids. The CDR3 DNA sequence: TGTGCCAGCAGTTACTCGACAGGGGTTGGAGAGACCCAGTACTTC. Its translation: CASSYSTGVGETQYF.

This clonotype was detected many times. The chain uses TRBV2 and TRBJ2-1, with D tentatively TRBD2 (6 bases). Germline CDR1 SNHLY, CDR2 FYNNEI. This CDR3 has 11 amino acids. With 8 bases removed from V and 10 bases from J, the gap between germline ends came to 12 bases. CDR3 protein: CASSDGGEQFF. The CDR3 region has the DNA TGTGCCAGCTCTGATGGGGGGGAGCAGTTCTTC.

This clonotype has a count of ten or more. The chain employs TRBV7-8 and TRBJ2-3; the match to TRBD1 covers 7 bases. Germline-derived CDR1 and CDR2 are SGHVS and FQNEAQ. The CDR3 runs to 14 residues. V was clipped by 6 bases and J by 4 bases; unmatched bases: 7. The CDR3 nucleotides read TGTGCCAGCAGTTTACAGGGGCGTTCAGATACGCAGTATTTT. Its translation: CASSLQGRSDTQYF.

There are a few counts of this clonotype. The CDR3 coding sequence is TGTGCCAGTAGTATACTACAAGGGGGCGCGGGTCTCAATGAGCAGTTCTTC. As protein: CASSILQGGAGLNEQFF. The chain has TRBV19 and TRBJ2-1, with 7 bases fitting TRBD1. Trimming removed 2 bases from V and 6 bases from J; junction bases left unmatched: 13. The CDR3 contains 17 residues. Germline CDR1 LNHDA, CDR2 SQIVND (reference sequence).

This clonotype turned up a few times. DNA of the CDR3: TGTGCCAGCAGCTTAGGGGGCTATGAAGCTTTCTTT. It yields the protein CASSLGGYEAFF. The rearrangement joins TRBV7-6 to TRBJ1-1, with D possibly being TRBD1 (5 bases). Germline CDR1 SGHVS, CDR2 FNYEAQ. The CDR3 totals 12 residues. V was clipped by 1 base and J by 7 bases, with 7 bases between them.

This clonotype was observed a few times. A read error may explain this, as a much larger clone is one base away. The chain employs TRBV9 and TRBJ2-1; D is ambiguous. CDR1 is SGDLS and CDR2 is YYNGEE in the germline V gene. CDR3 length: 11 residues. V was pared by 4 bases and J by 13 bases, with 12 bases between. CDR3 amino acids: CASSTGARQFF. The CDR3 DNA is TGTGCCAGCAGCACTGGCGCGCGTCAGTTCTTC.